Following are 28 T cell receptor beta chains from one sample sequenced in a study of shared clonotypes between healthy human individuals. Here immunoSEQ multiplex PCR was the method, and the copy in TCRdb shows in-frame clones only, minus some. The data hold about 1 million clones, with about three quarters observed a single time. The specimen sequenced was memory CD4+ T cells sorted from blood. Subset denoted: CD45RA-negative fraction. The receptors stem from a man younger than 35 in good health.

This clone was seen a single time. The chain carries TRBV25-1 and TRBJ2-1; the D is unclear. The CDR3 runs 13 residues. The germline V and J ends were trimmed by 3 bases and 7 bases, with 10 bases remaining between them. Germline CDR1 and CDR2: MGHDK and SYGVNS. This CDR3 reads CASSDIARNEQFF. CDR3 coding DNA: TGTGCCAGCAGTGACATAGCCAGGAATGAGCAGTTCTTC.

This chain connects TRBV2 to TRBJ2-1; D call uncertain. Germline CDR1 reads SNHLY; CDR2 reads FYNNEI. Trimming pared 3 bases from V and 7 bases from J, leaving 10 bases between. The CDR3 covers 13 residues. The CDR3 sequence: CASSDTRINEQFF. DNA for the CDR3: TGTGCCAGCAGTGATACCCGGATTAATGAGCAGTTCTTC.

The rearrangement uses TRBV6-5 and TRBJ2-7, with TRBD2 matching 12 bases. The CDR3 covers 14 residues. V shed 6 bases and J 3 bases; nucleotides not matched to a gene: 3. CDR1 MNHEY and CDR2 SVGAGI come from the germline V gene. The CDR3 protein is CASRGLAGLYEQYF. CDR3 sequence (DNA): TGTGCCAGCAGGGGACTAGCGGGCCTCTACGAGCAGTACTTC.

In its sample, this clone was seen once. The chain uses TRBV7-2 and TRBJ2-7; D is undetermined. Trimming left V 4 bases short and J 0 bases short, with 10 bases between. Germline V gives CDR1 SGHTA, CDR2 FQGNSA. The CDR3 length is 14 residues. This chain's CDR3 is CASSSQYSSYEQYF. DNA of the CDR3: TGTGCCAGCAGCTCCCAGTATAGCTCCTACGAGCAGTACTTC.

The chain recombines TRBV2 with TRBJ2-2, with no clear D. The CDR3 covers 13 residues. Germline-derived CDR1 and CDR2 are SNHLY and FYNNEI. Trimming cost V 2 bases and J 6 bases, with 7 bases left between them. This CDR3 is CASSEFQAGELFF. The CDR3 nucleotides read TGTGCCAGCAGTGAATTTCAGGCCGGGGAGCTGTTTTTT.

The gene calls are TRBV27 and TRBJ2-3; TRBD2 agrees at 9 bases. Germline V gives CDR1 MNHEY, CDR2 SMNVEV (reference sequence). With V trimmed by 6 bases and J by 1 base, 8 bases remained unmatched. The CDR3 contains 16 residues. The CDR3 reads CASSLGLAGGTDTQYF. The DNA of the CDR3 is TGTGCCAGCAGCCTCGGTTTAGCGGGGGGCACAGATACGCAGTATTTT.

The rearrangement joins TRBV6-6 to TRBJ2-1; D is unresolved. The CDR3 consists of 13 residues. The germline CDR1 and CDR2 sequences are MNHNY and SVGAGI (reference sequence). V shed 2 bases and J shed 9 bases, with 11 bases lying between them. The CDR3 is CASSYVPGAEQFF. The CDR3 bases are TGTGCCAGCAGTTACGTTCCTGGCGCTGAGCAGTTCTTC.

This clone has only a few counts. The V gene is TRBV15, the J gene TRBJ2-7; 8 positions match TRBD1. V shed 3 bases and J 6 bases; nucleotides not matched to a gene: 10. The CDR3 loop spans 15 amino acids. Per germline, CDR1 LNHNV and CDR2 YYDKDF (reference sequence). The CDR3 nucleotides read TGTGCCACCAGCAGGGGCGGACAGGGTAAGGGCGAGCAGTACTTC. Protein sequence: CATSRGGQGKGEQYF.

The chain employs TRBV2 and TRBJ2-5; 13 positions match TRBD2. The germline V gene has CDR1 SNHLY and CDR2 FYNNEI. The CDR3 is made up of 17 amino acids. Losses at the gene ends were 8 bases for V and 1 base for J; bases not matched to a gene: 10. This CDR3 is CASVGIRTSGSQETQYF. CDR3 DNA: TGTGCCAGCGTTGGGATACGGACTAGCGGGAGCCAAGAGACCCAGTACTTC.

This chain uses TRBV7-9 with TRBJ2-1; no clear D. V dropped 5 bases and J dropped 6 bases, with 17 bases sitting between them. The CDR3 spans 15 residues. CDR1 and CDR2 from the germline V gene are SEHNR and FQNEAQ (reference sequence). CDR3 protein: CASSNGRSLANEQFF. CDR3 nucleotide sequence: TGTGCCAGCAGCAACGGACGCTCCCTGGCCAATGAGCAGTTCTTC.

This chain uses TRBV6-4 with TRBJ2-2; D is uncertain. Trimming shortened V by 6 bases and J by 7 bases, and 12 bases separated the two germline ends. The CDR3 totals 13 residues. CDR1 and CDR2 (germline): MRHNA, SNTAGT. As DNA, the CDR3 is TGTGCCAGCAGCTCAGTGGTCGGCGGGGAGCTGTTTTTT. Protein product: CASSSVVGGELFF.

For this clone: Other nucleotide sequences in the sample specify the same CDR3. The rearrangement joins TRBV7-9 to TRBJ1-5; no clear D. The CDR3 has 15 residues. The ends were cut back, 1 base at V and 0 bases at J, with 7 bases in the middle. In germline, CDR1 is SEHNR, CDR2 FQNEAQ (reference sequence). The CDR3 loop reads CASSLVGDSNQPQHF. The CDR3 DNA is TGTGCCAGCAGCTTAGTGGGAGATAGCAATCAGCCCCAGCATTTT.

V usage is TRBV30 and J usage is TRBJ1-2; 10 nucleotides align to TRBD1. The CDR3 is made up of 14 amino acids. CDR1 is GTSNPN, CDR2 SVGIG, per germline (reference sequence). Trimming took 4 bases from V and 4 from J; bases not matched to a gene: 6. The CDR3 reads CAWTSRDRGYGYTF. CDR3 DNA sequence: TGTGCCTGGACTTCCCGGGACAGGGGCTATGGCTACACCTTC.

Regarding this clone: A much more abundant neighbour one base away suggests this may be a read error. This chain links TRBV5-1 with TRBJ2-2; 7 bases are a match to TRBD2. The trim removed 6 bases at V and 3 bases at J, leaving 11 bases unmatched. Germline CDR1 is SGHRS and CDR2 is YFSETQ. The CDR3 runs to 16 residues. Written as DNA, the CDR3 is TGCGCCAGCAACTCAGGACCGGGGGGAGACACCGGGGAGCTGTTTTTT. It specifies CASNSGPGGDTGELFF.

This clone was detected a few times. Other DNA sequences of this sample code for an identical CDR3. The chain couples TRBV5-4 to TRBJ2-2; the D gene could be TRBD1 or TRBD2 (5 bases each). Trimming took off 1 base at V and 4 bases at J, with 11 bases between the two ends. This CDR3 comprises 15 residues. From germline, CDR1 is SGHNT and CDR2 YYREEE (reference sequence). The CDR3 sequence: CASSLRRGGTGELFF. In DNA form, the CDR3 reads TGTGCCAGCAGCTTGCGACGGGGCGGCACCGGGGAGCTGTTTTTT.

The chain combines TRBV7-8 with TRBJ1-2; the D gene is possibly TRBD1 (5 bases). The germline gives CDR1 SGHVS, CDR2 FQNEAQ. The CDR3 consists of 16 residues. Trimming removed 1 base at V and 4 bases at J, with 16 bases between. CDR3 residues: CASSLVGAQPTYGYTF. The CDR3 DNA reads TGTGCCAGCAGCTTAGTAGGGGCCCAACCTACCTATGGCTACACCTTC. The entire variable domain, with the rest obtained from reference TRBV7-8 and TRBJ1-2, is as follows: GAGVSQSPRYKVAKRGQDVALRCDPISGHVSLFWYQQALGQGPEFLTYFQNEAQLDKSGLPSDRFFAERPEGSVSTLKIQRTQQEDSAVYLCASSLVGAQPTYGYTFGSGTRLTVV.

This chain links TRBV5-1 with TRBJ2-5; TRBD2 might be the D (5 bases). V was shortened by 0 bases and J by 0 bases, with 12 bases between the two germline ends. Germline V lookup: CDR1 SGHRS, CDR2 YFSETQ. The CDR3 runs to 16 residues. CDR3 DNA: TGCGCCAGCAGCTTGGGGAGCGGACCGTACCAAGAGACCCAGTACTTC. Encoded protein: CASSLGSGPYQETQYF. Full variable domain (rest looked up from reference TRBV5-1 and TRBJ2-5): KAGVTQTPRYLIKTRGQQVTLSCSPISGHRSVSWYQQTPGQGLQFLFEYFSETQRNKGNFPGRFSGRQFSNSRSEMNVSTLELGDSALYLCASSLGSGPYQETQYFGPGTRLLVL.

A word on this clone: This specimen includes other DNA sequences encoding the same CDR3. The V call is TRBV7-8, the J call TRBJ1-5; D unresolved. Germline CDR1 and CDR2: SGHVS and FQNEAQ. Between the trimmed V and J ends, which lost 0 bases and 4 bases, there was a span of 10 bases. CDR3 length: 15 residues. The CDR3 spells CASSLALGANQPQHF. CDR3 sequence (DNA): TGTGCCAGCAGCTTAGCTCTGGGAGCGAATCAGCCCCAGCATTTT.

The V gene is TRBV7-3, the J gene TRBJ2-2, with 7 positions matching TRBD1. The CDR3 extends over 14 amino acids. With V trimmed by 5 bases and J by 4 bases, 4 bases remained unmatched. Germline assignment: CDR1 SGHTA and CDR2 FQGTGA. CDR3 amino acids: CASSRDRATGELFF. The DNA for the CDR3 is TGTGCCAGCAGCCGCGACAGGGCCACCGGGGAGCTGTTTTTT.

The genes are TRBV7-8 and TRBJ1-6; TRBD1 matches at 7 bases. This CDR3 contains 16 residues. Trimming at V came to 0 bases and at J to 9 bases, leaving 8 bases not matched to a gene. CDR1 SGHVS and CDR2 FQNEAQ come from the germline V gene. The CDR3 DNA is TGTGCCAGCAGCTTAGCTATGAGACAGGGTGGTTCACCCCTCCACTTT. Its protein is CASSLAMRQGGSPLHF.

The chain combines TRBV6-1 with TRBJ1-1, with D perhaps matching TRBD1 (6 bases). The germline V gene has CDR1 MNHNS and CDR2 SASEGT. Trimming removed 7 bases at V and 6 bases at J, with 15 bases between. There are 13 residues in the CDR3. DNA of the CDR3: TGTGCCAGCACCCCATGGGGGACATCTGAAGCTTTCTTT. It is translated as CASTPWGTSEAFF.

The V call is TRBV5-4, the J call TRBJ2-6; D gene unclear. This CDR3 comprises 15 residues. The V gene lost 1 base and the J gene lost 4 bases, with 9 bases spanning the gap. In germline, CDR1 is SGHNT, CDR2 YYREEE (reference sequence). Written as DNA, the CDR3 is TGTGCCAGCAGCTTGACTGTCTCCGGGGCCAACGTCCTGACTTTC. Translated: CASSLTVSGANVLTF.

This rearrangement joins TRBV7-2 to TRBJ2-5, with TRBD2 identical over 8 bases. CDR1 is SGHTA, CDR2 FQGNSA, per germline. J gave up 5 bases and V 2 bases, and 10 bases lay outside the gene matches. The CDR3 has 16 amino acids. As DNA, the CDR3 is TGTGCCAGCAGCTTAAACGGGGGGGCACTCCGGGAGACCCAGTACTTC. Encoded protein: CASSLNGGALRETQYF.

V is TRBV7-8 and J is TRBJ2-2; no clear D. CDR3 length equals 14 residues. The V gene lost 1 base and the J gene lost 6 bases, with 9 bases spanning the gap. Per germline, CDR1 SGHVS and CDR2 FQNEAQ. The CDR3 here is CASSLDSFPGELFF. The CDR3 nucleotides read TGTGCCAGCAGCTTAGACAGCTTCCCCGGGGAGCTGTTTTTT.

The chain couples TRBV5-1 to TRBJ2-7; 8 nucleotides line up with TRBD1. J lost 3 bases, V lost 5 bases, and 7 bases had no gene match. The CDR3 covers 14 residues. Looked up from germline, CDR1 is SGHRS and CDR2 is YFSETQ. CDR3 bases: TGCGCCAGCAGAATGACAGGGGATATCTACGAGCAGTACTTC. Residues: CASRMTGDIYEQYF.

V gene TRBV5-1 combines with J gene TRBJ2-6, with unresolved D. The CDR3 is 13 amino acids. The germline V gene has CDR1 SGHRS and CDR2 YFSETQ. V lost 0 bases, J lost 3 bases, and 1 base lay in between. The CDR3 coding sequence is TGCGCCAGCAGCTTGGTTGGGGCCAACGTCCTGACTTTC. This codes for CASSLVGANVLTF.

The chain combines TRBV5-6 with TRBJ1-4; D is possibly TRBD1 (6 bases). Germline CDR1 SGHDT, CDR2 YYEEEE. This CDR3 has 17 amino acids. V shed 2 bases and J shed 3 bases, with 17 bases lying between them. CDR3 region: CASSLKEGVTSNEKLFF. The CDR3 DNA sequence: TGTGCCAGCAGCTTAAAGGAGGGGGTGACGTCTAATGAAAAACTGTTTTTT.

The chain recombines TRBV7-8 with TRBJ1-6, with TRBD1 matching over 8 bases. J lost 10 bases, V lost 5 bases, and 10 bases had no gene match. CDR1 and CDR2 (germline): SGHVS, FQNEAQ. The CDR3 covers 15 residues. The CDR3 DNA is TGTGCCAGCAGCCCCCGGACAGGGAAGGGCTCACCCCTCCACTTT. Amino acids: CASSPRTGKGSPLHF. The whole variable domain, remainder taken from reference TRBV7-8 and TRBJ1-6, is GAGVSQSPRYKVAKRGQDVALRCDPISGHVSLFWYQQALGQGPEFLTYFQNEAQLDKSGLPSDRFFAERPEGSVSTLKIQRTQQEDSAVYLCASSPRTGKGSPLHFGNGTRLTVT.